This T cell receptor (beta chain) was identified in a study of control samples from healthy donors and cancer patients. Sequencing was performed with immunoSEQ multiplex PCR; in TCRdb, only in-frame clones are kept and a portion is missing. The table includes some 210,000 clones, about 91% detected once. The specimen sequenced was blood. The source of this sequence is a man aged 30 to 45 in good health.

CDR3 sequence reads: CASFFQVNYGYTF. CDR3 bases: TGTGCCAGCTTTTTCCAGGTTAACTATGGCTACACCTTC. The chain links TRBV6-5 to TRBJ1-2; no reliable D call. Germline CDR1 reads MNHEY; CDR2 reads SVGAGI. V was pared by 8 bases and J by 1 base, with 11 bases between. The CDR3 loop spans 13 amino acids.